This T cell receptor (beta chain) was observed in a study of T cell responses to AZD1222 COVID-19 vaccine. Findings and limits, study-wide: Across spike, vaccine-associated CD4 TCRs were found, dominant at 160-218 and 743-854.

Points on this clone: The antigen is not known.

The CDR3 length is 14 residues. In germline, CDR1 is SQVTM, CDR2 ANQGSEA. Trimming took 1 base from V and 5 from J; bases not matched to a gene: 4. Method: immunoSEQ multiplex PCR; TCRdb's copy keeps in-frame clones and lacks some. The sample shows over 120,000 clones, approximately 93% of them seen only once. This specimen was peripheral blood, taken after recovery from COVID-19. This receptor was identified in an adult who had recovered from COVID-19. The rearrangement joins TRBV29-1 to TRBJ2-2, with 7 bases that match TRBD2. The CDR3 loop is CSVEGGGLTGELFF. The CDR3 DNA follows: TGCAGCGTTGAAGGGGGAGGGCTAACCGGGGAGCTGTTTTTT.